These T cell receptor beta chains were read from a single sample in a study of T-cell reconstitution after alpha-beta-depleted transplantation in children. TCRdb recomputed calls from the PCR reads with MiXCR, one row per CDR3 protein. The sample lists roughly 300,000 distinct CDR3 sequences; roughly 10% were seen once. Material: peripheral blood, obtained 180 days after TCRalphabeta/CD19-depleted stem cell transplant. The source is a male patient aged 2 to 9 who had a stem cell transplant for chronic granulomatous disease, so the T cells may come from the graft donor. Both conserved end residues are part of each CDR3. The D gene is left open where the match is weak. Clone size is given for some rows only: seen once, a few or many times, or a class if the clone is expanded.

J	V	size	D	CDR3	DNA
TRBJ2-2	TRBV6-1	many	TRBD1	CASRQDRVGPNTGELFF	TGTGCCAGCAGGCAGGACAGGGTGGGACCCAACACCGGGGAGCTGTTTTTT
TRBJ2-5	TRBV28	many	TRBD1	CASSFPSETGRPQETQYF	TGTGCCAGCAGTTTCCCGTCCGAGACAGGGCGGCCCCAAGAGACCCAGTACTTC
TRBJ2-1	TRBV20-1	many	TRBD2	CSAVGTSVSYNEQFF	TGCAGTGCAGTGGGGACTAGCGTCTCCTACAATGAGCAGTTCTTC
TRBJ1-2	TRBV5-1	many	.	CASSFSDYLGYTF	TGCGCCAGCAGCTTTAGCGACTACCTGGGCTACACCTTC
TRBJ2-7	TRBV7-2	many	TRBD1	CASSRGQVPSYEQYF	TGTGCCAGCAGTAGGGGACAGGTCCCTTCCTACGAGCAGTACTTC
TRBJ2-3	TRBV20-1	many	.	CSAPWAATQYF	TGCAGTGCTCCGTGGGCAGCTACGCAGTATTTT
TRBJ2-7	TRBV28	many	.	CASSPGWSSYEQYF	TGTGCCAGCAGTCCGGGCTGGAGCTCCTACGAGCAGTACTTC
TRBJ2-2	TRBV29-1	many	TRBD1	CSAEGRGTGGTGELFF	TGCAGCGCCGAGGGAAGGGGGACAGGGGGTACCGGGGAGCTGTTTTTT
TRBJ2-1	TRBV3-1	few	TRBD2	CASSYRLAMGDEQFF	TGTGCCAGCAGCTATAGACTAGCGATGGGGGATGAGCAGTTCTTC
TRBJ2-3	TRBV19	many	.	CASSIAPVTDTQYF	TGTGCCAGTAGTATAGCACCCGTCACAGATACGCAGTATTTT
TRBJ2-2	TRBV7-8	many	TRBD2	CASSKNPGTKNTGELFF	TGTGCCAGCAGCAAGAACCCAGGGACTAAGAACACCGGGGAGCTGTTTTTT
TRBJ1-1	TRBV7-2	many	.	CASSFSLGTEAFF	TGTGCCAGCAGCTTTAGCTTAGGGACTGAAGCTTTCTTT
TRBJ2-1	TRBV12-3/TRBV12-4	many	.	CASSLGGPGREQFF	TGTGCCAGCAGTTTAGGGGGTCCCGGGCGCGAGCAGTTCTTC
TRBJ2-4	TRBV5-1	many	.	CASSLTLLTKNIQYF	TGCGCCAGCAGCTTGACACTTCTAACCAAAAACATTCAGTACTTC
TRBJ2-3	TRBV25-1	.	.	CASTPQGDLDTQYF	TGTGCCAGCACACCCCAGGGAGACTTAGATACGCAGTATTTT
TRBJ2-2	TRBV28	many	.	CASILQGPNTGELFF	TGTGCCAGCATTCTACAGGGACCGAACACCGGGGAGCTGTTTTTT
TRBJ2-7	TRBV20-1	many	TRBD2	CSAHSLGTSWEQYF	TGCAGTGCCCACTCGTTGGGGACTAGCTGGGAGCAGTACTTC
TRBJ2-7	TRBV18	many	.	CASSPRSRDEQYF	TGTGCCAGCTCACCACGGAGCAGGGACGAGCAGTACTTC
TRBJ1-5	TRBV20-1	many	.	CSARDDDSGNQPQHF	TGCAGTGCTAGAGACGACGACAGTGGCAATCAGCCCCAGCATTTT
TRBJ1-1	TRBV6-5	many	.	CASSLGMNTEAFF	TGTGCCAGCAGTTTGGGGATGAACACTGAAGCTTTCTTT
TRBJ2-1	TRBV6-2/TRBV6-3	.	TRBD2	CASSRAGVSYNEQFF	TGTGCCAGCAGTAGGGCGGGGGTATCCTACAATGAGCAGTTCTTC
TRBJ2-1	TRBV25-1	many	TRBD1	CATNNRDSSYNEQFF	TGTGCCACCAATAACCGGGACAGCTCCTACAATGAGCAGTTCTTC
TRBJ2-1	TRBV15	many	TRBD2	CATSPQPAGASNEQFF	TGTGCCACCAGCCCCCAACCAGCGGGAGCATCGAATGAGCAGTTCTTC
TRBJ1-5	TRBV18	many	.	CASSPQASNQPQHF	TGTGCCAGCTCACCACAGGCGTCCAATCAGCCCCAGCATTTT
TRBJ1-2	TRBV29-1	many	.	CSVEAREISGGYTF	TGCAGCGTTGAAGCGCGGGAAATATCTGGAGGCTACACCTTC
TRBJ2-3	TRBV27	many	.	CASSLYQGKHADTQYF	TGTGCCAGCAGTTTATATCAGGGGAAGCACGCAGATACGCAGTATTTT
TRBJ2-1	TRBV5-1	once	.	CASSSLGGDYNVQFF	TGCGCCAGCAGTAGCCTGGGCGGCGACTACAATGTGCAGTTCTTC
TRBJ1-2	TRBV29-1	many	.	CSVDPGQTYGYTF	TGCAGCGTTGATCCAGGACAGACTTATGGCTACACCTTC
TRBJ2-1	TRBV6-2/TRBV6-3	many	.	CASSYSSIEQFF	TGTGCCAGCAGTTACTCGAGTATTGAGCAGTTCTTC
TRBJ2-1	TRBV12-3/TRBV12-4	many	.	CASSLVLSSGPYNEQFF	TGTGCCAGCAGTTTAGTTCTCTCCTCGGGGCCCTACAATGAGCAGTTCTTC
TRBJ2-5	TRBV7-7	many	.	CASSPLGVEETQYF	TGTGCCAGCAGCCCCCTCGGCGTGGAAGAGACCCAGTACTTC
TRBJ2-5	TRBV19	.	.	CASSVIGGEETQYF	TGTGCCAGTAGTGTAATAGGGGGAGAAGAGACCCAGTACTTC
TRBJ1-1	TRBV11-3	many	.	CASSLGSANTEAFF	TGTGCCAGCAGCTTAGGATCAGCGAACACTGAAGCTTTCTTT
TRBJ1-2	TRBV28	few	.	CASSSLSYGYTF	TGTGCCAGCAGTTCTCTTTCCTATGGCTACACCTTC
TRBJ1-1	TRBV5-1	many	TRBD1	CASSAGQGANTEAFF	TGCGCCAGCAGCGCCGGACAGGGGGCGAACACTGAAGCTTTCTTT
TRBJ2-1	TRBV20-1	many	TRBD2	CSARAGLAGGPEFF	TGCAGTGCTAGAGCCGGACTAGCGGGAGGGCCGGAGTTCTTC
TRBJ2-2	TRBV6-4	many	.	CASSADSNTGELFF	TGTGCCAGCAGTGCTGACAGTAACACCGGGGAGCTGTTTTTT
TRBJ2-7	TRBV18	many	.	CASSPGLRIDYEQYF	TGTGCCAGCTCACCGGGACTCCGGATCGACTACGAGCAGTACTTC
TRBJ2-3	TRBV4-1	.	.	CSSSQVGRQGGTDTQYF	TGCTCCAGCAGCCAAGTAGGCCGACAGGGAGGGACAGATACGCAGTATTTT
TRBJ2-1	TRBV7-3	many	TRBD1	CASSRDRDNEQFF	TGTGCCAGCAGCCGGGACAGGGACAATGAGCAGTTCTTC
TRBJ2-1	TRBV20-1	many	.	CSAERLDREQFF	TGCAGTGCTGAAAGACTAGATCGTGAGCAGTTCTTC
TRBJ2-7	TRBV5-1	many	TRBD1	CASSYSGTGLEQYF	TGCGCCAGCAGCTACTCGGGGACAGGGCTCGAGCAGTACTTC
TRBJ2-2	TRBV3-1	few	TRBD1	CASSQEGRDRVLNTGELFF	TGTGCCAGCAGCCAAGAGGGCCGGGACAGGGTTCTGAACACCGGGGAGCTGTTTTTT
TRBJ2-7	TRBV7-8	many	TRBD2	CASSVRRLAGGGEQYF	TGTGCCAGCAGCGTGAGGCGGCTAGCGGGAGGAGGCGAGCAGTACTTC
TRBJ2-7	TRBV7-6	many	TRBD2	CASSLASGSGPSYEQYF	TGTGCCAGCAGCTTAGCTAGCGGGAGCGGGCCCTCCTACGAGCAGTACTTC
TRBJ2-1	TRBV7-9	many	TRBD2	CASSSLGSGYDEQFF	TGTGCCAGCAGTTCACTTGGTAGCGGGTACGATGAGCAGTTCTTC
TRBJ1-2	TRBV20-1	many	.	CSARVGSNYGYTF	TGCAGTGCCCGGGTTGGATCTAACTATGGCTACACCTTC
TRBJ2-3	TRBV7-8	many	TRBD2	CASGSGRGTDTQYF	TGTGCCAGCGGGAGCGGGAGGGGCACAGATACGCAGTATTTT